This T cell receptor beta chain is drawn from a study of shared clonotypes between healthy human individuals. Each of the donors was a healthy adult who was HIV-negative and had not had a recent acute infection or vaccination. V gave up 3 bases and J gave up 8 bases, with 11 bases separating them. The CDR3 spans 13 residues. Germline loops: CDR1 KGHSH, CDR2 LQKENI. Assay used: immunoSEQ multiplex PCR; TCRdb lists only in-frame clones, some missing. The table records around 690,000 clones, 90% of them present only once. Sequenced material: memory CD8+ T cells from PBMCs. The subset is: CD45RO+ cells pooled with CCR7-negative TemRA cells. The chain joins TRBV18 to TRBJ2-1; tentatively, D is TRBD2 (5 bases). The TCR originated in a man aged 18 to 30 in good health. Some clones in this sample may be carry-over from other donors' samples. The chain's CDR3 is CASSPPGRDEQFF. The CDR3 bases are TGTGCCAGCTCACCGCCCGGGCGGGATGAGCAGTTCTTC.